This T cell receptor beta chain derives from a study of OX40 agonist ivuxolimab in advanced cancers. Across the whole study: Six ivuxolimab dose levels, 0.01 to 10 mg/kg, were given intravenously every 2 weeks. Study-wide results and caveats: Antigen specificity was not determined for the expanded peripheral T cells. Compared with CD4+, CD8+ T cells on average had more expanded clones.

This clone was detected once. Its antigen is still unknown. Trimming at V came to 6 bases and at J to 2 bases, leaving 7 bases not matched to a gene. Germline V gene sequence: CDR1 MNHEY, CDR2 SVGAGI. There are 15 residues in the CDR3. Profiling relied on immunoSEQ multiplex PCR, and the TCRdb table lists in-frame clones only, not all of them. The sample contains about 61,000 clones, around 90% of which appear only once. The genes are TRBV6-5 and TRBJ1-5; 7 nucleotides line up with TRBD1. This clonotype was obtained from an adult with an advanced solid tumor such as melanoma, head and neck, liver or kidney cancer. Material: CD4+ or CD8+ T cells sorted from blood, obtained in a trial of the OX40 agonist ivuxolimab. CDR3 in DNA: TGTGCCAGCAGAGACACAGGGGTTGGCAATCAGCCCCAGCATTTT. Protein product: CASRDTGVGNQPQHF.